The source of this T cell receptor beta chain is a study of control samples from healthy donors and cancer patients. The protocol was immunoSEQ multiplex PCR, while the TCRdb copy is restricted to in-frame clones and leaves out a portion. The sample contains about 38,000 clones, around 83% of which appear only once. Trimming left V 7 bases short and J 2 bases short, with 12 bases between. The germline V gene encodes CDR1 MDHEN and CDR2 SYDVKM. CDR3 length: 14 residues. This sequence joins TRBV28 and TRBJ1-5; D is unresolved. The sequence was obtained from a woman aged 55-70 years with lung cancer. The sequencing sample was made of PBMCs. CDR3: CASTLLAGNQPQHF. CDR3 nucleotide sequence: TGTGCCAGCACCCTACTTGCTGGCAATCAGCCCCAGCATTTT.